This TCR beta chain was retrieved from a study of post-analysis software for immune sequencing data. Notes on the study in general: Patients carried a handful of TRBV segments more frequently than controls did, and TRBV5-6, TRBV5-1 and TRBV20-1 were among them.

TCR beta cDNA libraries included unique molecular identifiers. TCRdb re-called the PCR reads with MiXCR, one entry per CDR3 protein. The sample contains roughly 800,000 distinct CDR3 sequences, 25% to 30% of which appear only once. This clonotype has only a few counts. The antigen is not known. From germline, CDR1 is MNHEY and CDR2 SVGAGI. Trimming pared 6 bases from V and 2 bases from J, leaving 14 bases between. There are 16 residues in the CDR3. This rearrangement joins TRBV6-5 to TRBJ1-6, with D tentatively TRBD1 (5 bases). The specimen sequenced was blood. The TCR originated in a girl aged 10 to 17 with multiple sclerosis. CDR3: CASSTAGITYNSPLHF. The CDR3 DNA reads as TGTGCCAGCAGCACGGCAGGGATAACCTATAATTCACCCCTCCACTTT.